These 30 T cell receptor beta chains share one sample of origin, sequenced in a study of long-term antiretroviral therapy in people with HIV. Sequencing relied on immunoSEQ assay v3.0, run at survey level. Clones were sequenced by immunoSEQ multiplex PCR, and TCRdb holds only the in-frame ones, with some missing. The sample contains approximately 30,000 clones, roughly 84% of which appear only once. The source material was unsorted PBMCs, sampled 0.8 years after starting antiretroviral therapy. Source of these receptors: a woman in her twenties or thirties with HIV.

The CDR3 region is CASSFPGETGELFF. Here the CDR3 DNA reads TGCGCCAGCAGCTTCCCAGGGGAAACCGGGGAGCTGTTTTTT. The rearrangement links TRBV5-1 to TRBJ2-2, with a weak D call TRBD1 (6 bases). Germline V gene data show CDR1 as SGHRS and CDR2 as YFSETQ. The CDR3 loop spans 14 amino acids. V was cut by 2 bases and J by 5 bases, with 10 bases left in between. The full variable domain, rest sourced from reference TRBV5-1 and TRBJ2-2, is KAGVTQTPRYLIKTRGQQVTLSCSPISGHRSVSWYQQTPGQGLQFLFEYFSETQRNKGNFPGRFSGRQFSNSRSEMNVSTLELGDSALYLCASSFPGETGELFFGEGSRLTVL.

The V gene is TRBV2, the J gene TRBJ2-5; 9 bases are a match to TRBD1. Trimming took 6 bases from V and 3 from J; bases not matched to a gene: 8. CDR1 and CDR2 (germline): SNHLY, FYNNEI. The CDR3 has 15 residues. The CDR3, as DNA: TGTGCCAGCAGGGACAGGGGCCGGGGGGAAGAGACCCAGTACTTC. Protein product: CASRDRGRGEETQYF.

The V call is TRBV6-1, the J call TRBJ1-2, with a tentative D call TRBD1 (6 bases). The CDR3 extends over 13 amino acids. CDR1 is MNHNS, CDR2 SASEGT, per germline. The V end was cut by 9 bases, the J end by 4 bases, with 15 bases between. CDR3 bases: TGTGCCAGTGTTTTACAGGGTGGCTATGGCTACACCTTC. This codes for CASVLQGGYGYTF.

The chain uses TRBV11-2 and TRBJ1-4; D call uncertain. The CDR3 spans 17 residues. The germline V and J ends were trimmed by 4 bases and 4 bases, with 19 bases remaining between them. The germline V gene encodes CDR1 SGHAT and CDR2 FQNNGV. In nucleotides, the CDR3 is TGTGCCAGCAGCTACCCCTTATCCTGGCAGCGTAATGAAAAACTGTTTTTT. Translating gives CASSYPLSWQRNEKLFF.

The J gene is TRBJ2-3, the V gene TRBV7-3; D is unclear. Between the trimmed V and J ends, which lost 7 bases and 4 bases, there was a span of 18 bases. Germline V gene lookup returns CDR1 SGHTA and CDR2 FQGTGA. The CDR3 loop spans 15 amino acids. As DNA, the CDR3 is TGTGCCAGCACCAAAACCGGGTCCGCGGCAGATACGCAGTATTTT. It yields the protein CASTKTGSAADTQYF.

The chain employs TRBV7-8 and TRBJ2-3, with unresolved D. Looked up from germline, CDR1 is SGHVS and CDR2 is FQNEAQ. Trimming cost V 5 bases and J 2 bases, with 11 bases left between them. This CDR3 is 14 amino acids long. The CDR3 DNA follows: TGTGCCAGCAGCCACGCACTTACCACAGATACGCAGTATTTT. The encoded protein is CASSHALTTDTQYF. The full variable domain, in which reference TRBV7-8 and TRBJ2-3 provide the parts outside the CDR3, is GAGVSQSPRYKVAKRGQDVALRCDPISGHVSLFWYQQALGQGPEFLTYFQNEAQLDKSGLPSDRFFAERPEGSVSTLKIQRTQQEDSAVYLCASSHALTTDTQYFGPGTRLTVL.

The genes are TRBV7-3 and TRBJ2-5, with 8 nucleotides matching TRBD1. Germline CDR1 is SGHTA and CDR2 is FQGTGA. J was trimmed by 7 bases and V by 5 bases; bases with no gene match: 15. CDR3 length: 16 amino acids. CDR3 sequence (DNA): TGTGCCAGCAGCCTGACAGGGGACTCCTTAACTGGGACCCAGTACTTC. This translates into CASSLTGDSLTGTQYF.

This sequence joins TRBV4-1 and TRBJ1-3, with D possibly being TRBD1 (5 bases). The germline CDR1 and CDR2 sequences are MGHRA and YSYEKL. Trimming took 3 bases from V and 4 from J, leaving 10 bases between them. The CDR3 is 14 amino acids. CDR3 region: CASSHRGLGNTIYF. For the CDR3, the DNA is TGCGCCAGCAGCCACCGGGGCCTGGGAAACACCATATATTTT.

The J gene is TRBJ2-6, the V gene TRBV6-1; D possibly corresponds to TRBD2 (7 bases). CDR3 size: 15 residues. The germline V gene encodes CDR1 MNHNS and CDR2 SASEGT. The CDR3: CAEGGFYSGANVLTF. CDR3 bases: TGTGCAGAGGGGGGGTTTTACTCTGGGGCCAACGTCCTGACTTTC.

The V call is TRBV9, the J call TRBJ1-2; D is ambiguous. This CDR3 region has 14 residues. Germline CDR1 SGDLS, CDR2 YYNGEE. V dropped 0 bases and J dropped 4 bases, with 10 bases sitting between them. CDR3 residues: CASSVDNRSYGYTF. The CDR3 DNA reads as TGTGCCAGCAGCGTAGATAACAGAAGCTATGGCTACACCTTC.

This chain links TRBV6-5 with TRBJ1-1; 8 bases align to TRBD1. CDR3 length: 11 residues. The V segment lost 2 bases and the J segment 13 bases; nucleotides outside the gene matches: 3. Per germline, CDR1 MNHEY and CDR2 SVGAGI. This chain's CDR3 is CASSYRDRFFF. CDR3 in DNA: TGTGCCAGCAGTTACCGGGACAGGTTTTTCTTT.

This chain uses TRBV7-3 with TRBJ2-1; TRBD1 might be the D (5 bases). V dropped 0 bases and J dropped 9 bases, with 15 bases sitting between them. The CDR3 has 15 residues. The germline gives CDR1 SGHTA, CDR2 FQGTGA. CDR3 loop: CASSLTLGQGGEQFF. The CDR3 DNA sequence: TGTGCCAGCAGCTTAACGTTAGGTCAGGGCGGTGAGCAGTTCTTC. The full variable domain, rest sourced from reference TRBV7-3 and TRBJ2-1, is GAGVSQTPSNKVTEKGKYVELRCDPISGHTALYWYRQSLGQGPEFLIYFQGTGAADDSGLPNDRFFAVRPEGSVSTLKIQRTERGDSAVYLCASSLTLGQGGEQFFGPGTRLTVL.

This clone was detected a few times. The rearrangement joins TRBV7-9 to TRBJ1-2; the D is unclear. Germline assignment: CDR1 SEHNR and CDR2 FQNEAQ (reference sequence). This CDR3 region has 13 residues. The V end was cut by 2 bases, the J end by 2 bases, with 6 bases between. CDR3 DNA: TGTGCCAGCAGCTTATTGGAAAACTATGGCTACACCTTC. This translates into CASSLLENYGYTF.

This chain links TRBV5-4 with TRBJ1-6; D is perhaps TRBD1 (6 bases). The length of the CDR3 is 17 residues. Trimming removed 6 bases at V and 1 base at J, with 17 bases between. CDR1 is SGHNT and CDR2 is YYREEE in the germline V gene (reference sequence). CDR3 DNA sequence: TGTGCCAGCACCACCGGAACAGGGCGGTCCTATAATTCACCCCTCCACTTT. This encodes CASTTGTGRSYNSPLHF.

DNA of the CDR3: TGTGCCAGCAGCTTGGAAACAGGGGTGCGCTCTGGGGCCAACGTCCTGACTTTC. Translated, it gives CASSLETGVRSGANVLTF. V is TRBV5-5 and J is TRBJ2-6; 7 bases fit TRBD1. CDR3 length: 18 amino acids. V shed 0 bases and J 0 bases; nucleotides not matched to a gene: 6. Germline V lookup: CDR1 SGHKS, CDR2 YYEKEE (reference sequence).

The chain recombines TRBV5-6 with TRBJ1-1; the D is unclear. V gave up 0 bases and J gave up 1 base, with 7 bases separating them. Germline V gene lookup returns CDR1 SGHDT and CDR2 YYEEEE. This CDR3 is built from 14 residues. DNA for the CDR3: TGTGCCAGCAGCTTGGTTGGCAGGAACACTGAAGCTTTCTTT. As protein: CASSLVGRNTEAFF. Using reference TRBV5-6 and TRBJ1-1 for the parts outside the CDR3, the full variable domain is DAGVTQSPTHLIKTRGQQVTLRCSPKSGHDTVSWYQQALGQGPQFIFQYYEEEERQRGNFPDRFSGHQFPNYSSELNVNALLLGDSALYLCASSLVGRNTEAFFGQGTRLTVV.

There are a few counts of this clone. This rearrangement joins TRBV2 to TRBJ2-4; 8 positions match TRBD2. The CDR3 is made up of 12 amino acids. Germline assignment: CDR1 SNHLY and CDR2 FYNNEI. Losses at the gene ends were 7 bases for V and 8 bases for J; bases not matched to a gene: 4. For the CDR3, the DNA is TGTGCCAGCACCCGGGGGGGTGACATTCAGTACTTC. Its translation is CASTRGGDIQYF.

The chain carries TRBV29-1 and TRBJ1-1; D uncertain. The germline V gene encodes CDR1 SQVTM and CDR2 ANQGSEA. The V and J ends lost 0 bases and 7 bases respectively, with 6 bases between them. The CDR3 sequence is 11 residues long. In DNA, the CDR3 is TGCAGCGTTGAAGAACGGCTTGAAGCTTTCTTT. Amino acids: CSVEERLEAFF.

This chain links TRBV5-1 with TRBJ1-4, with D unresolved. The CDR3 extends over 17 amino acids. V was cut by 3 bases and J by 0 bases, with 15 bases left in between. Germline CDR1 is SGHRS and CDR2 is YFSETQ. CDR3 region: CASSSRSLAATNEKLFF. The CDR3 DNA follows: TGCGCCAGCAGCTCTCGCTCCTTAGCTGCAACTAATGAAAAACTGTTTTTT. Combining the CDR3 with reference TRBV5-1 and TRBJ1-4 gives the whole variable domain KAGVTQTPRYLIKTRGQQVTLSCSPISGHRSVSWYQQTPGQGLQFLFEYFSETQRNKGNFPGRFSGRQFSNSRSEMNVSTLELGDSALYLCASSSRSLAATNEKLFFGSGTQLSVL.

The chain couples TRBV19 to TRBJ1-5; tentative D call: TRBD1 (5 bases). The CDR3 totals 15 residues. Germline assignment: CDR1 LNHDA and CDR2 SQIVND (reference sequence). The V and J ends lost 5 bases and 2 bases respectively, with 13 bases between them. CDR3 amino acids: CASSATGQGNQPQHF. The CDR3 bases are TGTGCCAGTAGTGCCACAGGTCAGGGCAATCAGCCCCAGCATTTT.

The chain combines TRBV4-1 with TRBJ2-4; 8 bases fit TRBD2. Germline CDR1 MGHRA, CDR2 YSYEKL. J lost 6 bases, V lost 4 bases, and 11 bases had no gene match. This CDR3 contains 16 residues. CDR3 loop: CASSPISGGLGNIQYF. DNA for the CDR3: TGCGCCAGCAGCCCCATATCGGGGGGGTTGGGAAACATTCAGTACTTC.

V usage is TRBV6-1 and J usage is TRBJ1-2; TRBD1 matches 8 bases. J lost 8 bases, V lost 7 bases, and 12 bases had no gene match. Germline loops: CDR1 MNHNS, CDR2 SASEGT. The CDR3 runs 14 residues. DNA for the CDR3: TGTGCCAGCAAGGCAGACGGGACAGGACACGGCTACACCTTC. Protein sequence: CASKADGTGHGYTF.

The CDR3 sequence: CASSRGEEYEQYF. In DNA form, the CDR3 reads TGTGCCAGCAGCCGAGGGGAAGAGTACGAGCAGTACTTC. This rearrangement joins TRBV6-5 to TRBJ2-7, with D tentatively TRBD1 or TRBD2 (5 bases each). The CDR3 sequence is 13 residues long. V was clipped by 6 bases and J by 4 bases, with 13 bases between them. Germline values: CDR1 MNHEY, CDR2 SVGAGI.

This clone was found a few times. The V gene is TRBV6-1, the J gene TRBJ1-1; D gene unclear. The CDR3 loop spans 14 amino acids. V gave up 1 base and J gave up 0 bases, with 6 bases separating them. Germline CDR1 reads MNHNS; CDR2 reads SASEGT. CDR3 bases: TGTGCCAGCAGTGAAGTCTACGTGAACACTGAAGCTTTCTTT. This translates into CASSEVYVNTEAFF.

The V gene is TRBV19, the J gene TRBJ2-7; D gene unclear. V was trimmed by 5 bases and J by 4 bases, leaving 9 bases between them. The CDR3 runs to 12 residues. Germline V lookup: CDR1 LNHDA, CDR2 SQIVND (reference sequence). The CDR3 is CASSLLGYEQYF. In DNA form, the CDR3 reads TGTGCCAGTAGTCTCCTCGGATACGAGCAGTACTTC.

This CDR3 is CSVHGAFF. The CDR3 DNA reads TGCAGTGTTCATGGAGCTTTCTTT. The rearrangement uses TRBV20-1 and TRBJ1-1; unclear D gene. This CDR3 region has 8 residues. CDR1 DFQATT and CDR2 SNEGSKA come from the germline V gene (reference sequence). Trimming cost V 7 bases and J 10 bases, with 7 bases left between them.

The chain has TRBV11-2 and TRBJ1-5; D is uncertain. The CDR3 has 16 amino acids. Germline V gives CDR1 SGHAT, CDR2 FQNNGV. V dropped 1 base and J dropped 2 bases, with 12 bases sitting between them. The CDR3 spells CASSLGAGSGNQPQHF. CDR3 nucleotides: TGTGCCAGCAGCTTAGGGGCCGGTTCGGGCAATCAGCCCCAGCATTTT.

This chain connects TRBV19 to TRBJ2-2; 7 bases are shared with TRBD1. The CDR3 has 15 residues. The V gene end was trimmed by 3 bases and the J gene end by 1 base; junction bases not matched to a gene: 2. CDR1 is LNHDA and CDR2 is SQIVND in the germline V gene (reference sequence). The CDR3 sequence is CASSIRTGNTGELFF. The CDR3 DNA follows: TGTGCCAGTAGTATCAGGACAGGGAACACCGGGGAGCTGTTTTTT.

CDR3 region: CASSEIKYEQYF. The CDR3 nucleotides read TGTGCCAGCAGTGAGATTAAATACGAGCAGTACTTC. V usage is TRBV25-1 and J usage is TRBJ2-7; no clear D. Between the trimmed V and J ends, which lost 3 bases and 4 bases, there was a span of 7 bases. Per the germline V gene, CDR1 is MGHDK and CDR2 is SYGVNS. CDR3 length: 12 residues.

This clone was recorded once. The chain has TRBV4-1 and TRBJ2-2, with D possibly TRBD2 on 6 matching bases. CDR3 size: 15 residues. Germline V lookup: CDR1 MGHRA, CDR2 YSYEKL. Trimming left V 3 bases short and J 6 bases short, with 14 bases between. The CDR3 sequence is CASSHGGYRPGELFF. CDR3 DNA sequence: TGCGCCAGCAGCCATGGGGGGTATCGTCCCGGGGAGCTGTTTTTT.